The clone carrying this T cell receptor beta chain has a count of ten or more. The antigen is not known. This sample stems from a study of Ad26.COV2.S vaccination and SARS-CoV-2 variants. This CDR3 has 17 amino acids. The germline CDR1 and CDR2 sequences are SEHNR and FQNEAQ (reference sequence). V lost 5 bases to trimming and J lost 6 bases, with 20 bases between them. Regarding treatment: around 19 received Ad26.COV2.S at low or high dose, single or two shots; about five received placebo; per-sample allocation not given. Day 63 after the first injection of vaccine or placebo was the sampling time. The study's findings and limits: Spike-specific CD8+ and CD4+ T cell responses reportedly showed substantial breadth after vaccination.

Method: immunoSEQ multiplex PCR; TCRdb's copy keeps in-frame clones and lacks some. Of over 250,000 clones listed, about 89% are singletons. V is TRBV7-9 and J is TRBJ1-6; D is ambiguous. The sequence was collected from a person aged 18-60 years who received the Ad26.COV2.S COVID-19 vaccine or a placebo. The sequenced sample was peripheral blood, obtained in a trial of Ad26.COV2.S vaccine versus placebo. This chain's CDR3 is CASSPFVGSNSNSPLHF. The CDR3 DNA is TGTGCCAGCAGCCCCTTTGTTGGTAGCAACTCTAATTCACCCCTCCACTTT.